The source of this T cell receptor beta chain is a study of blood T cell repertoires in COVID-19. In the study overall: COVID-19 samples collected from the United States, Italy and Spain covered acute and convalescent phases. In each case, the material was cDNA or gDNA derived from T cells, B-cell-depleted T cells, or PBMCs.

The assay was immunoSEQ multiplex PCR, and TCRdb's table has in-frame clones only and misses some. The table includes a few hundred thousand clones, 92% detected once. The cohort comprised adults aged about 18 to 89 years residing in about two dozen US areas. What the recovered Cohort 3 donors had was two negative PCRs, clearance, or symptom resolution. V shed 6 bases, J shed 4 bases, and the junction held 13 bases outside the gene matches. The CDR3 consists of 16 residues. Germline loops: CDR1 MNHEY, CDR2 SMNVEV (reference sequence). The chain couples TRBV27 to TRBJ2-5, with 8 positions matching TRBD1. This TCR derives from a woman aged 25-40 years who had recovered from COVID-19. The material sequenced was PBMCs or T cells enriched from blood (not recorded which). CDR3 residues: CASSPRPDRAAETQYF. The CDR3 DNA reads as TGTGCCAGCAGCCCAAGACCGGACAGGGCCGCAGAGACCCAGTACTTC.